This T cell receptor beta chain was sequenced during a study of blood T cell repertoires in COVID-19. V shed 3 bases and J shed 0 bases, with 12 bases lying between them. This CDR3 has 15 residues. Per germline, CDR1 GTSNPN and CDR2 SVGIG (reference sequence). As handled by the study authors: Estimation of nucleated cell counts relied on the amplification of reference gene primers. The table came from immunoSEQ multiplex PCR; TCRdb's copy has only in-frame clones and leaves some out. The V and J calls and clone size come from that table; D and trimming were worked out from the DNA. The sample includes 200,000 to 250,000 clones, 85% seen only once; the top ten take about 0.93%.

The sequenced sample was peripheral blood. The chain employs TRBV30 and TRBJ1-3; D might be TRBD1 (6 bases). The sequence came from a man aged 40-50 years with acute or convalescent COVID-19. The DNA for the CDR3 is TGTGCCTGGAGCCCCCCGGGACACTCTGGAAACACCATATATTTT. This codes for CAWSPPGHSGNTIYF.